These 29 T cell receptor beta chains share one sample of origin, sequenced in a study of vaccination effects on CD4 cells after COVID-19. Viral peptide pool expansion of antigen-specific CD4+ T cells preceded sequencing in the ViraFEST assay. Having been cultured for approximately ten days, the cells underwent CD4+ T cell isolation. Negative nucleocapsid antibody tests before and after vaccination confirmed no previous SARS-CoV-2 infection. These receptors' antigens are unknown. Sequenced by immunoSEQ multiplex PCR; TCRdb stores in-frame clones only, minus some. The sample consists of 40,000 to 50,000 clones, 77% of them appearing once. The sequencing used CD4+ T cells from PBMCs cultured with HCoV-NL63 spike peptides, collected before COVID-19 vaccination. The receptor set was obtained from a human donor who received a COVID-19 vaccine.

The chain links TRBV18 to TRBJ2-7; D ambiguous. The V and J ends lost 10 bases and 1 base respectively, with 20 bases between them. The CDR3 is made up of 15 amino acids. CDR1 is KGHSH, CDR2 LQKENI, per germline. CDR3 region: CATKMRHDPSYEQYV. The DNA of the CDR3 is TGTGCCACCAAAATGAGACACGATCCTTCCTACGAGCAGTACGTC.

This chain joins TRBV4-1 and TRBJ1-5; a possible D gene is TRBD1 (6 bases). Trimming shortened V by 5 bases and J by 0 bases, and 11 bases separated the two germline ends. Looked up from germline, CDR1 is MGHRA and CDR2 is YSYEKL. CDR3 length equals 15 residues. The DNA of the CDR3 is TGCGCCAGCAGCGGCGTCAGGGGTAGCAATCAGCCCCAGCATTTT. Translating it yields CASSGVRGSNQPQHF.

This CDR3 is CASSVGAGTTYNEQFF. The DNA of the CDR3 is TGTGCCAGCAGCGTAGGAGCGGGGACAACCTACAATGAGCAGTTCTTC. This chain connects TRBV9 to TRBJ2-1, with D possibly being TRBD2 (7 bases). V lost 0 bases and J lost 2, with 12 bases in between. The CDR3 spans 16 residues. CDR1 is SGDLS, CDR2 YYNGEE, per germline.

Written as DNA, the CDR3 is TGTGCCAGCAGTTACTCGTACCCCGTGATAGCTTTCTTT. The encoded protein is CASSYSYPVIAFF. The chain is built from TRBV6-6 and TRBJ1-1; no firm D call. The V end lost 0 bases, the J end lost 10 bases, and 12 bases lay between the germline ends. Per germline, CDR1 MNHNY and CDR2 SVGAGI (reference sequence). The CDR3 runs to 13 residues.

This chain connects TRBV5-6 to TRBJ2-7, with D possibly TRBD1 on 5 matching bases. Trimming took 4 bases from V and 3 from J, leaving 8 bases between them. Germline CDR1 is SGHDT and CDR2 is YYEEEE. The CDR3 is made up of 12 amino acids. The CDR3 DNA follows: TGTGCCAGCAGCCGACAGAACTACGAGCAGTACGTC. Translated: CASSRQNYEQYV.

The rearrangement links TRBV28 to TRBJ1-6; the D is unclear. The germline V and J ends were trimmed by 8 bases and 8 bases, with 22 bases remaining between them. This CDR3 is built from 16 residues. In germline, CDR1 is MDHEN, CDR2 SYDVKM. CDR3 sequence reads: CASQTWGGSGDSPLHF. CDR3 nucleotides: TGTGCCAGCCAAACCTGGGGAGGATCAGGAGATTCACCCCTCCACTTT.

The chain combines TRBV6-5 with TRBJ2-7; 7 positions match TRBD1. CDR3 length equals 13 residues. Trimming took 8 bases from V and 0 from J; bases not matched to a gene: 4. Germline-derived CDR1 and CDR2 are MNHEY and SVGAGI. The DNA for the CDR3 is TGTGCCAGCCAGAGACAGGGCTCCTACGAGCAGTACGTC. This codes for CASQRQGSYEQYV.

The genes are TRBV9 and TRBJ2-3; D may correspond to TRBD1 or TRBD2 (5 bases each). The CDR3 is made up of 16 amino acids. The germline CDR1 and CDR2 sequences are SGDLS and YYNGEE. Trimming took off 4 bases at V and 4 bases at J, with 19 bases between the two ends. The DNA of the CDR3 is TGTGCCAGCAGCTACCGTCCGGGGCCAACGGCAGATACGCAGTATTTT. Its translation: CASSYRPGPTADTQYF.

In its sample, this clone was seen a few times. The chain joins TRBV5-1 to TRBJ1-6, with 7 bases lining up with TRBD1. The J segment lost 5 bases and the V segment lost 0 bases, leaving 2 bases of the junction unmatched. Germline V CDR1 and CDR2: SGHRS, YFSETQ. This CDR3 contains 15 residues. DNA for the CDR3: TGCGCCAGCAGCTTGGACAGGGGAGATAATTCACCCCTCCACTTT. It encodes CASSLDRGDNSPLHF. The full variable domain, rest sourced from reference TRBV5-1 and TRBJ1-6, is KAGVTQTPRYLIKTRGQQVTLSCSPISGHRSVSWYQQTPGQGLQFLFEYFSETQRNKGNFPGRFSGRQFSNSRSEMNVSTLELGDSALYLCASSLDRGDNSPLHFGNGTRLTVT.

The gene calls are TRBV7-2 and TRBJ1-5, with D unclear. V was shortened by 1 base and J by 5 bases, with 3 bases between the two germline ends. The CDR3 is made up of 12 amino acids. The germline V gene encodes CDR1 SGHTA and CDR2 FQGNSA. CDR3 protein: CASSLEDQPQHF. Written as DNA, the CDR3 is TGTGCCAGCAGCTTAGAAGATCAGCCCCAGCATTTT. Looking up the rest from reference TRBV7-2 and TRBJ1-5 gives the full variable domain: GAGVSQSPSNKVTEKGKDVELRCDPISGHTALYWYRQSLGQGLEFLIYFQGNSAPDKSGLPSDRFSAERTGGSVSTLTIQRTQQEDSAVYLCASSLEDQPQHFGDGTRLSIL.

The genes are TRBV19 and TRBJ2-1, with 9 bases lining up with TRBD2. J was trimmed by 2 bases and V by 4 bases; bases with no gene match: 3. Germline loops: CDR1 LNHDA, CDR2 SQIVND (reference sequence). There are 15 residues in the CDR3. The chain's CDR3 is CASSRTSVPYNEQFF. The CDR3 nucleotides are TGTGCCAGTAGTAGGACTAGCGTACCCTACAATGAGCAGTTCTTC.

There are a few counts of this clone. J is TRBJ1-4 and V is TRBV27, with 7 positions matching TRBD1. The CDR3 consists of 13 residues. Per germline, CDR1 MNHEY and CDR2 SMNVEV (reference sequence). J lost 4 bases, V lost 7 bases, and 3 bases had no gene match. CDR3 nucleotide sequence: TGTGCCAGCAAGGGACAGCTTAATGAAAAACTGTTTTTT. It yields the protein CASKGQLNEKLFF.

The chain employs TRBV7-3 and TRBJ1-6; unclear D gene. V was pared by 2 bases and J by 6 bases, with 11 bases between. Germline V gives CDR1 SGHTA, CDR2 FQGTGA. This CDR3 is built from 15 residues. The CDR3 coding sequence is TGTGCCAGCAGCTTAGAGGTGGTACCTAATTCACCCCTCCACTTT. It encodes CASSLEVVPNSPLHF.

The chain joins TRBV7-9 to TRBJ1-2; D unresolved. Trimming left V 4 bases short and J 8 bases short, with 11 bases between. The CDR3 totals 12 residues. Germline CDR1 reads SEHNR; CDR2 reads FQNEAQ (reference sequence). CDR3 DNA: TGTGCCAGCAGCTCTTCCGCTTTGGGCTACACCTTC. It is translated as CASSSSALGYTF.

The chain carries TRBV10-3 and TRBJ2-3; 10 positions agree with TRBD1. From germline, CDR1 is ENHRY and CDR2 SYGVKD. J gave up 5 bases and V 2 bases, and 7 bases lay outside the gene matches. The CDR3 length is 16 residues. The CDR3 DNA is TGTGCCATCAGTGAGACTTTTGACAGGGGGCGAGATACGCAGTATTTT. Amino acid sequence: CAISETFDRGRDTQYF.

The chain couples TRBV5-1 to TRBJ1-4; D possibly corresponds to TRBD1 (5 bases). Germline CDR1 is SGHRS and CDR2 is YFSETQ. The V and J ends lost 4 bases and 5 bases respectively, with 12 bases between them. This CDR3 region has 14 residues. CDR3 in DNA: TGCGCCAGCAGCAGGGACGGTCAAAATGAAAAACTGTTTTTT. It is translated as CASSRDGQNEKLFF.

CDR3 sequence reads: CASNYGSGANTGELFF. CDR3 sequence (DNA): TGTGCCAGCAACTACGGCTCGGGGGCGAACACCGGGGAGCTGTTTTTT. The V gene is TRBV9, the J gene TRBJ2-2; TRBD2 is a possible D gene (6 bases). The CDR3 spans 16 residues. CDR1 and CDR2 from the germline V gene are SGDLS and YYNGEE. The V end was cut by 6 bases, the J end by 0 bases, with 15 bases between. The complete variable domain, with remaining parts taken from reference TRBV9 and TRBJ2-2, reads DSGVTQTPKHLITATGQRVTLRCSPRSGDLSVYWYQQSLDQGLQFLIQYYNGEERAKGNILERFSAQQFPDLHSELNLSSLELGDSALYFCASNYGSGANTGELFFGEGSRLTVL.

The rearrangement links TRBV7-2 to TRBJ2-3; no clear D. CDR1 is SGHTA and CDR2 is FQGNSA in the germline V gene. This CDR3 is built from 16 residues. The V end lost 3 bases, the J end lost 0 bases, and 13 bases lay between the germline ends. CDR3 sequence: CASSFRPPPSTDTQYF. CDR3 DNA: TGTGCCAGCAGCTTCCGGCCCCCTCCTAGCACAGATACGCAGTATTTT.

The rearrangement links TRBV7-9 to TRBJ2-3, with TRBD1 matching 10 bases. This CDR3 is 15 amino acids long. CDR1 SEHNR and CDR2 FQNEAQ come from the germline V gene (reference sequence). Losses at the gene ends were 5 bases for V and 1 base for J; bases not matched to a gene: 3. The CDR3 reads CASSPGTGGTDTQYF. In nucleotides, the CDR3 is TGTGCCAGCAGCCCGGGGACAGGGGGCACAGATACGCAGTATTTT.

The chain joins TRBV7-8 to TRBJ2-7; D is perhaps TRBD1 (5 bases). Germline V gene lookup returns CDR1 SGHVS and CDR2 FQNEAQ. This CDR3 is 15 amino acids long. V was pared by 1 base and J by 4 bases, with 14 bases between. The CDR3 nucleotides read TGTGCCAGCAGCTTAGGTACAAGTTCAGGGTACGAGCAGTACGTC. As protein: CASSLGTSSGYEQYV.

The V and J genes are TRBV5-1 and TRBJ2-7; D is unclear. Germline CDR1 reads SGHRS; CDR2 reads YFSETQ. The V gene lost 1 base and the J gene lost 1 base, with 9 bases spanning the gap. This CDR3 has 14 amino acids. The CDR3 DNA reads TGCGCCAGCAGCTTGCAGGCAGGATCCTACGAGCAGTACGTC. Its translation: CASSLQAGSYEQYV.

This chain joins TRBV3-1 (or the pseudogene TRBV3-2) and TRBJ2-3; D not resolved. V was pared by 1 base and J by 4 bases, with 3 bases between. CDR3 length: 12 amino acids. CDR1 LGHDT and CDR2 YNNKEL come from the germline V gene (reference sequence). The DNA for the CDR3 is TGTGCCAGCAGCCAAGTACCAGATACGCAGTATTTT. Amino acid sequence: CASSQVPDTQYF.

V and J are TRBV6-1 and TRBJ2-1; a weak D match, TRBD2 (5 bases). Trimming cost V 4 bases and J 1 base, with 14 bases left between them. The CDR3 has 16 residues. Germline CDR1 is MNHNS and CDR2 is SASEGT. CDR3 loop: CASSGAVGRSYNEQFF. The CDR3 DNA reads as TGTGCCAGCAGTGGGGCGGTAGGGAGATCCTACAATGAGCAGTTCTTC.

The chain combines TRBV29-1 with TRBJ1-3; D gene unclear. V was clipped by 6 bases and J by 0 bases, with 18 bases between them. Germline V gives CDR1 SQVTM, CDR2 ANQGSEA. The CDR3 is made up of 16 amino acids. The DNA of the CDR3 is TGCAGCGTCCGAAACGGAGGGCCAACCTCTGGAAACACCATATATTTT. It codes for CSVRNGGPTSGNTIYF.

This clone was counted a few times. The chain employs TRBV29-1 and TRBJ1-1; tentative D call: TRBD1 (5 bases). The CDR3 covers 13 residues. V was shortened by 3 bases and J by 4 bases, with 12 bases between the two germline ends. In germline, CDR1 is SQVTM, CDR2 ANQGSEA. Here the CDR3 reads CSVDQGLSTEAFF. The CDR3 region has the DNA TGCAGCGTTGACCAGGGTTTGAGCACTGAAGCTTTCTTT.

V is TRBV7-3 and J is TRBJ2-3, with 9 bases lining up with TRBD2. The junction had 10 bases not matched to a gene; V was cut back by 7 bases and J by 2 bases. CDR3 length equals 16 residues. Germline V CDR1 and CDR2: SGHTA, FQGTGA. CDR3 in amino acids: CASNLGPSGDTDTQYF. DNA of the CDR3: TGTGCCAGCAACCTGGGGCCTAGCGGGGACACAGATACGCAGTATTTT.

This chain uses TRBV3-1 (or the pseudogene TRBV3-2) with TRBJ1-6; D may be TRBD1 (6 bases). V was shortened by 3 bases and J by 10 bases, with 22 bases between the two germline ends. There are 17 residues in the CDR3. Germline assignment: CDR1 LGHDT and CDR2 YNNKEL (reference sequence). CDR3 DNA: TGTGCCAGCAGCCAGTTCCCGCCTACAGGGTTACAGTCACCCCTCCACTTT. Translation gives CASSQFPPTGLQSPLHF.

CDR3 bases: TGCGCCAGCAGGGAAGGGTCCTTAACCTCTATTGGCTACACCTTC. Encoded protein: CASREGSLTSIGYTF. The chain links TRBV5-1 to TRBJ1-2; D is uncertain. Germline V CDR1 and CDR2: SGHRS, YFSETQ. The CDR3 has 15 amino acids. V was trimmed by 5 bases and J by 7 bases, leaving 21 bases between them. Full variable domain (remainder filled in from reference TRBV5-1 and TRBJ1-2): KAGVTQTPRYLIKTRGQQVTLSCSPISGHRSVSWYQQTPGQGLQFLFEYFSETQRNKGNFPGRFSGRQFSNSRSEMNVSTLELGDSALYLCASREGSLTSIGYTFGSGTRLTVV.

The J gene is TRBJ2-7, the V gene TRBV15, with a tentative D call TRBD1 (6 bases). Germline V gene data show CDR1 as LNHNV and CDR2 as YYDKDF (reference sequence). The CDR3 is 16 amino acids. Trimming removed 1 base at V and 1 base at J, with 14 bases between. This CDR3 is CATSRGSYRESYEQYV. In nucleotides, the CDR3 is TGTGCCACCAGCAGAGGGTCCTACAGGGAGTCCTACGAGCAGTACGTC.